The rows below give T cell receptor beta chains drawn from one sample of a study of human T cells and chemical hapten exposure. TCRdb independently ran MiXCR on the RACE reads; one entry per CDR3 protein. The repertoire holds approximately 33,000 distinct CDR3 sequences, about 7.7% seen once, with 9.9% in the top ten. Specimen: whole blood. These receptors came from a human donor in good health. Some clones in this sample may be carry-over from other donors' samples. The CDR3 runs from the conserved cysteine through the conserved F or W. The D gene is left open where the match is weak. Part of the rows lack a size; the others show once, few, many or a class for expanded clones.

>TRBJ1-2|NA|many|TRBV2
CASSEVAGYTF
TGTGCCAGCAGTGAAGTGGCTGGCTACACCTTC
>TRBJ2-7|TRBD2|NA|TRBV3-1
CASSQRASGRNEQYF
TGTGCCAGCAGCCAAAGGGCTAGCGGGAGGAACGAGCAGTACTTC
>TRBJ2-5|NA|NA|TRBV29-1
CSVQLLAEETQYF
TGCAGCGTCCAGTTACTAGCTGAAGAGACCCAGTACTTC
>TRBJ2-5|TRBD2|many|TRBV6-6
CASSTNGGAAETQYF
TGTGCCAGCAGTACCAACGGGGGGGCCGCTGAGACCCAGTACTTC
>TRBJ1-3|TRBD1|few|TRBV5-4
CASSKGQGRGNTIYF
TGTGCCAGCAGCAAGGGACAGGGGAGGGGAAACACCATATATTTT
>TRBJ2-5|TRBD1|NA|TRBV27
CASSSVTGGGETQYF
TGTGCCAGCAGTTCAGTCACAGGGGGCGGGGAGACCCAGTACTTC
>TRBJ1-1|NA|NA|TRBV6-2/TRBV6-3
CANSQTGTSGTEAFF
TGTGCCAATTCCCAAACCGGGACTTCTGGAACTGAAGCTTTCTTT
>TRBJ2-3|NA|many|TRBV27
CASSFRGPTDTQYF
TGTGCCAGCAGTTTTCGGGGACCCACAGATACGCAGTATTTT
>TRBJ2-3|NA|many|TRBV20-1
CSARVPGAKADTQYF
TGCAGTGCTAGAGTCCCAGGGGCTAAAGCAGATACGCAGTATTTT
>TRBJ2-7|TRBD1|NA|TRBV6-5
CASSYSFGTGTGYEQYF
TGTGCCAGCAGTTACTCGTTCGGGACAGGGACTGGCTACGAGCAGTACTTC
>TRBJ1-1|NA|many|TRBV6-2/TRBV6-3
CASSYVAGWTFF
TGTGCCAGCAGTTATGTGGCAGGGTGGACTTTCTTT
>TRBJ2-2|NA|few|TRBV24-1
CATSGVGTGELFF
TGTGCCACCTCAGGGGTGGGCACCGGGGAGCTGTTTTTT
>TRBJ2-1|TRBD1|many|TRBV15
CATSYRNRGPVWEQFF
TGTGCCACCAGCTATAGGAACAGGGGGCCGGTGTGGGAGCAGTTCTTC
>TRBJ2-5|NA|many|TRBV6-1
CASSPGDAAQYF
TGTGCCAGCAGTCCAGGGGACGCGGCCCAGTACTTC
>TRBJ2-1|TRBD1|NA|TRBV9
CASSESDRGRYVVDNEQFF
TGTGCCAGCAGTGAATCGGACAGGGGGCGATACGTTGTTGACAATGAGCAGTTCTTC
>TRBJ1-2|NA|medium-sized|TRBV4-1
CASSQLGRYGYTF
TGCGCCAGCAGCCAATTGGGGCGCTATGGCTACACCTTC
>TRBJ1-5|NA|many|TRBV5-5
CASSLDQGVQPQHF
TGTGCCAGCAGCTTGGACCAAGGGGTTCAGCCCCAGCATTTT
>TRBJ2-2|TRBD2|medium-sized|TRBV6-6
CASSYAGAGELFF
TGTGCCAGCAGTTACGCGGGGGCCGGGGAGCTGTTTTTT
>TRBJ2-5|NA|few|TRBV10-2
CASNRDQETQETQYF
TGCGCCAGCAATCGGGACCAAGAGACCCAAGAGACCCAGTACTTC
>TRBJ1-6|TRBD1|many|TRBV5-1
CASSQNNRGNSPLHF
TGCGCCAGCAGCCAAAACAACAGGGGAAATTCACCCCTCCACTTT
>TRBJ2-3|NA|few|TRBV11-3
CASSLGLSSDTQYF
TGTGCCAGCAGCTTAGGGTTGTCATCAGATACGCAGTATTTT
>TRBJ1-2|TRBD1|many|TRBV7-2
CASSSNRGPTF
TGTGCCAGCAGCTCCAACAGGGGGCCCACCTTC
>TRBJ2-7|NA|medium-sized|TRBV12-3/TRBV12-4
CASTPGAGTYEQYF
TGTGCCAGCACCCCGGGGGCAGGGACCTACGAGCAGTACTTC
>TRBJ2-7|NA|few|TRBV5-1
CASSLEDPGYEQYF
TGCGCCAGCAGCTTGGAGGACCCCGGCTACGAGCAGTACTTC
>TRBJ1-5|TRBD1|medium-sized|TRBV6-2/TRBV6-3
CASREDRANQPQHF
TGTGCCAGCAGGGAGGACAGGGCGAATCAGCCCCAGCATTTT
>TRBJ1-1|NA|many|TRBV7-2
CASSSGMRTEAFF
TGTGCCAGCAGCTCAGGGATGCGCACTGAAGCTTTCTTT
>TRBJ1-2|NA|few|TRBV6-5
CASRRAGMGANYGYTF
TGTGCCAGCAGGAGGGCAGGGATGGGCGCTAACTATGGCTACACCTTC
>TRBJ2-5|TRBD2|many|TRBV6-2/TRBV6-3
CASSPPLAGAQETQYF
TGTGCCAGCAGTCCCCCCCTAGCGGGGGCACAAGAGACCCAGTACTTC
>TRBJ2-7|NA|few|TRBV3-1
CASSRAGYEQYF
TGTGCCAGCAGCCGGGCGGGCTACGAGCAGTACTTC
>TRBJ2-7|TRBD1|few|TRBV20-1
CSARGDRGSYEQYF
TGCAGTGCTAGAGGGGACAGGGGCTCCTACGAGCAGTACTTC
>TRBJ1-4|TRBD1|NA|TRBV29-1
CSGTGAATNEKLFF
TGCAGCGGAACAGGGGCTGCAACTAATGAAAAACTGTTTTTT
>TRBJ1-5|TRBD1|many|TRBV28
CASTNRGYQPQHF
TGTGCCAGCACCAACAGGGGTTATCAGCCCCAGCATTTT
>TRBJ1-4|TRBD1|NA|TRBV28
CASSLFGTATNEKLFF
TGTGCCAGCAGTTTATTCGGGACAGCAACTAATGAAAAACTGTTTTTT
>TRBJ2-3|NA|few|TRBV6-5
CASSYSIGSLVTDTQYF
TGTGCCAGCAGTTACTCGATAGGCTCGCTGGTCACAGATACGCAGTATTTT
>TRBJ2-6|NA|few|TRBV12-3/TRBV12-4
CASSKGSGANVLTF
TGTGCCAGCAGTAAGGGCTCTGGGGCCAACGTCCTGACTTTC
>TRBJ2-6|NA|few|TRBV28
CASSPRGGISNVLTF
TGTGCCAGCAGTCCCAGAGGCGGGATCTCCAACGTCCTGACTTTC
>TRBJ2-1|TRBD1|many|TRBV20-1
CSASKGASYNEQFF
TGCAGTGCTAGCAAGGGGGCTTCCTACAATGAGCAGTTCTTC
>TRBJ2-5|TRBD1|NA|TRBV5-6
CASSSLGQGLGETQYF
TGTGCCAGCAGCTCCCTAGGACAGGGCCTGGGGGAGACCCAGTACTTC
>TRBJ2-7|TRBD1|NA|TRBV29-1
CSVEETGGHEQYF
TGCAGCGTTGAGGAGACAGGGGGCCACGAGCAGTACTTC
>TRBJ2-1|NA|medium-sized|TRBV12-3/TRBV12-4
CASSSGLSNEQFF
TGTGCCAGCAGTTCGGGACTGAGCAATGAGCAGTTCTTC